What follows describes a single T cell receptor (beta chain). Antigen: not known. Cultured CD4+ T cell DNA was sequenced using the Oncomine TCR Beta short-read assay. MiXCR was run by TCRdb on the PCR reads, yielding one entry per CDR3 protein. This table has tens of thousands of distinct CDR3 sequences, about 43% appearing once. The data are from a study of vaccination and CD4 T cells after COVID-19. About the research overall: Among convalescent patients, three were sampled at day 14 and at days 161 to 241 post-vaccination. The cells in question were stimulated using overlapping spike peptides derived from SARS-CoV-2, HCoV-NL63, HCoV-OC43 and HCoV-229E.

Time point indicated: late sampling 161 to 241 days after vaccination in a few convalescent patients. The treatment denotes: roughly 11-day PBMC culture with coronavirus spike peptide pools or control peptides (ViraFEST assay). The input for sequencing was CD4+ T cells from blood, cultured in vitro, taken about 7 months after SARS-CoV-2 vaccination. This receptor was taken from a human donor who had recovered from COVID-19.

CDR3 residues: CSASPGTGNYEQYF. CDR3 in DNA: TGCAGTGCTAGCCCCGGGACAGGTAACTACGAGCAGTACTTC. The J gene is TRBJ2-7, the V gene TRBV20-1, with 8 positions matching TRBD1. Germline V gene sequence: CDR1 DFQATT, CDR2 SNEGSKA (reference sequence). This CDR3 has 14 amino acids. V lost 3 bases to trimming and J lost 3 bases; unmatched junction nucleotides: 7.